The 21 T cell receptor beta chains reported below all come from one sample, sequenced in a study of blood T cell repertoires in COVID-19. Only in-frame clones appear in the TCRdb table, and some are missing; sequencing was by immunoSEQ multiplex PCR. The sample lists roughly 200,000 clones; 75% to 85% were seen once. Sequencing was done on a sample of PBMCs or T cells enriched from blood (not recorded which). The origin of the receptors is a man aged 35-49 years who had recovered from COVID-19.

CDR3 sequence reads: CASSPVGGEAYNEQFF. As DNA, the CDR3 is TGTGCCAGCAGCCCCGTAGGGGGAGAAGCCTACAATGAGCAGTTCTTC. The V gene is TRBV7-9, the J gene TRBJ2-1, with TRBD1 as a possible D gene (6 bases). The CDR3 loop spans 16 amino acids. The V gene lost 5 bases and the J gene lost 2 bases, with 16 bases spanning the gap. Germline V CDR1 and CDR2: SEHNR, FQNEAQ (reference sequence).

Details on this clone: This sequence may be a read error, since a much larger clone differs from it by one base. Distinct nucleotide sequences in the sample also encode this CDR3. CDR3 DNA sequence: TGTGCCAGCAGTGTACAGGGGAACACTGAAGCTTTCTTT. Translated, it gives CASSVQGNTEAFF. J is TRBJ1-1 and V is TRBV2; D perhaps matches TRBD1 (6 bases). Looked up from germline, CDR1 is SNHLY and CDR2 is FYNNEI. The CDR3 covers 13 residues. Deletions cut 4 bases from V and 1 base from J, with 7 bases between.

This chain links TRBV28 with TRBJ1-4; D unclear. This CDR3 contains 12 residues. Between the trimmed V and J ends, which lost 9 bases and 5 bases, there was a span of 10 bases. CDR1 MDHEN and CDR2 SYDVKM come from the germline V gene. CDR3 sequence: CASRLNNEKLFF. The CDR3 DNA reads as TGTGCCAGTAGACTGAACAATGAAAAACTGTTTTTT.

The V gene is TRBV5-1, the J gene TRBJ2-2; D ambiguous. Germline CDR1 reads SGHRS; CDR2 reads YFSETQ. The V gene lost 2 bases and the J gene lost 5 bases, with 4 bases spanning the gap. This CDR3 has 12 amino acids. The CDR3 is CASSFQTGELFF. The CDR3 DNA reads TGCGCCAGCAGCTTTCAGACCGGGGAGCTGTTTTTT.

This sequence joins TRBV5-6 and TRBJ1-2; 9 bases fit TRBD1. CDR3 size: 14 residues. Unmatched junction bases numbered 8, after V lost 3 bases and J lost 8 bases. Germline V gene lookup returns CDR1 SGHDT and CDR2 YYEEEE. This CDR3 reads CASSSGQGLGGYTF. For the CDR3, the DNA is TGTGCCAGCAGCTCCGGACAGGGGCTCGGAGGCTACACCTTC.

This chain joins TRBV18 and TRBJ1-3, with TRBD1 matching over 7 bases. The V gene end was trimmed by 2 bases and the J gene end by 10 bases; junction bases not matched to a gene: 14. CDR1 is KGHSH and CDR2 is LQKENI in the germline V gene. The CDR3 spans 16 residues. The CDR3 DNA follows: TGTGCCAGCTCACCATCCCTTCGACAGGGTGCGTCGACCATATATTTT. It codes for CASSPSLRQGASTIYF.

This chain links TRBV6-5 with TRBJ2-1, with 7 nucleotides matching TRBD2. The J segment lost 1 base and the V segment lost 2 bases, leaving 5 bases of the junction unmatched. Germline V gene lookup returns CDR1 MNHEY and CDR2 SVGAGI. CDR3 length equals 16 residues. CDR3 sequence reads: CASSYPREGSYNEQFF. The CDR3 DNA follows: TGTGCCAGCAGTTACCCCAGGGAGGGGTCCTACAATGAGCAGTTCTTC.

This clone has at least ten counts. This chain connects TRBV15 to TRBJ2-5, with TRBD2 matching over 7 bases. The CDR3 is 16 residues long. The germline V gene encodes CDR1 LNHNV and CDR2 YYDKDF (reference sequence). With 1 base clipped from V and 4 bases from J, the junction kept 9 bases outside the gene matches. The CDR3 sequence is CATSRGGGLDGETQYF. DNA of the CDR3: TGTGCCACCAGCAGAGGGGGTGGACTAGATGGAGAGACCCAGTACTTC.

The chain links TRBV18 to TRBJ2-7; 16 bases match TRBD2. The V gene's germline CDR1 is KGHSH and CDR2 LQKENI. The V segment lost 1 base and the J segment 0 bases; nucleotides outside the gene matches: 3. The CDR3 is 18 amino acids. Written as DNA, the CDR3 is TGTGCCAGCTCACCACTTGGGACTAGCGGGGGGGCCTCCTACGAGCAGTACTTC. Protein product: CASSPLGTSGGASYEQYF.

The J gene is TRBJ1-1, the V gene TRBV2, with D tentatively TRBD1 (6 bases). This CDR3 contains 14 residues. CDR1 and CDR2 (germline): SNHLY, FYNNEI. V was pared by 7 bases and J by 1 base, with 13 bases between. CDR3 bases: TGTGCCAGCATGATGACAGGACGGAACACTGAAGCTTTCTTT. It yields the protein CASMMTGRNTEAFF.

In its sample, this clone was seen a few times. This CDR3 is also generated by other DNA sequences in the sample. The rearrangement joins TRBV6-5 to TRBJ1-5, with 7 bases identical to TRBD1. The V and J ends lost 10 bases and 4 bases, in that order; junction bases with no gene match: 7. This CDR3 has 13 amino acids. The germline V gene has CDR1 MNHEY and CDR2 SVGAGI. The CDR3 is CATLRDSNQPQHF. CDR3 bases: TGTGCCACCCTCCGGGACAGTAATCAGCCCCAGCATTTT.

The chain links TRBV29-1 to TRBJ1-2, with 10 bases aligning to TRBD1. Per germline, CDR1 SQVTM and CDR2 ANQGSEA. The CDR3 is 15 amino acids. The V segment lost 6 bases and the J segment 3 bases; nucleotides outside the gene matches: 10. This CDR3 is CSVTGTGEKDYGYTF. The CDR3 bases are TGCAGCGTCACCGGGACAGGGGAAAAAGACTATGGCTACACCTTC.

The sample holds one count of this clone. The chain has TRBV3-1 (or the pseudogene TRBV3-2) and TRBJ1-1, with TRBD1 matching over 7 bases. This CDR3 is 15 amino acids long. Trimming took 2 bases from V and 5 from J; bases not matched to a gene: 8. CDR1 is LGHDT and CDR2 is YNNKEL in the germline V gene (reference sequence). This CDR3 is CASSQSSNRGTEAFF. The CDR3 nucleotides read TGTGCCAGCAGCCAATCCTCTAACAGGGGAACTGAAGCTTTCTTT.

The chain uses TRBV18 and TRBJ1-6, with a tentative D call TRBD1 (5 bases). The ends were cut back, 4 bases at V and 8 bases at J, with 15 bases in the middle. The length of the CDR3 is 15 residues. Looked up from germline, CDR1 is KGHSH and CDR2 is LQKENI. The CDR3 loop is CASSRDFGMDSPLHF. DNA of the CDR3: TGTGCCAGCTCACGGGACTTTGGGATGGATTCACCCCTCCACTTT.

The chain links TRBV29-1 to TRBJ1-2; 8 nucleotides align to TRBD1. Germline trimming cut 6 bases from V and 5 bases from J; bases unmatched to any gene: 11. CDR3 size: 14 residues. The germline gives CDR1 SQVTM, CDR2 ANQGSEA. CDR3 sequence reads: CSVGDRNSMYGYTF. CDR3 DNA: TGCAGCGTGGGGGACAGGAACTCTATGTATGGCTACACCTTC.

CDR3 sequence reads: CASSKPYYRGRGMTEAFF. CDR3 DNA: TGTGCCAGCAGCAAACCCTACTACAGGGGGCGCGGTATGACTGAAGCTTTCTTT. The rearrangement joins TRBV21-1 to TRBJ1-1; the table's TRBD1 call for D was not verified on the DNA. TRBV21-1 is given as a pseudogene. CDR3 size: 18 residues.

The genes are TRBV5-1 and TRBJ1-1; TRBD1 matches 8 bases. CDR3 length: 14 amino acids. The V gene's germline CDR1 is SGHRS and CDR2 YFSETQ. The V gene end was trimmed by 6 bases and the J gene end by 6 bases; junction bases not matched to a gene: 10. CDR3 sequence: CASTLDRGVAEAFF. In DNA form, the CDR3 reads TGCGCCAGCACCCTAGACAGGGGTGTCGCTGAAGCTTTCTTT.

This sequence joins TRBV10-1 and TRBJ2-3; D is perhaps TRBD2 (5 bases). V lost 0 bases, J lost 0 bases, and 7 bases lay in between. Germline CDR1 is WNHNN and CDR2 is SYGVQD (reference sequence). The CDR3 has 15 amino acids. Written as DNA, the CDR3 is TGCGCCAGCAGTGAGTCCCGGGGTAGCACAGATACGCAGTATTTT. Translation: CASSESRGSTDTQYF.

V is TRBV5-1 and J is TRBJ2-4; maybe TRBD1 (6 bases). The V end was cut by 4 bases, the J end by 4 bases, with 12 bases between. CDR1 is SGHRS, CDR2 YFSETQ, per germline. The CDR3 sequence is 14 residues long. The CDR3 DNA reads TGCGCCAGCAGCACAGGGACGAGTAAAAACATTCAGTACTTC. It is translated as CASSTGTSKNIQYF.

The genes are TRBV27 and TRBJ2-5, with 9 positions matching TRBD2. This CDR3 contains 18 residues. Trimming removed 10 bases from V and 2 bases from J; junction bases left unmatched: 20. The germline CDR1 and CDR2 sequences are MNHEY and SMNVEV (reference sequence). The CDR3 DNA reads TGTGCCAACCTCGCGGAACGTTGGGCGGGGGGGATGCAAGAGACCCAGTACTTC. Its protein is CANLAERWAGGMQETQYF.

The J gene is TRBJ2-7, the V gene TRBV7-8; 12 bases match TRBD1. The junction had 9 bases not matched to a gene; V was cut back by 5 bases and J by 1 base. Germline CDR1 reads SGHVS; CDR2 reads FQNEAQ. The CDR3 has 17 amino acids. In DNA form, the CDR3 reads TGTGCCAGCAGCCCCGGGACAGGGGGCGCTTGGTCCTACGAGCAGTACTTC. Translation gives CASSPGTGGAWSYEQYF.